The source of this TCR beta chain is a study of CD8+CD57+ T cells in acquired aplastic anemia. Study observations and caveats: A set of twenty-nine CD8+ CDR3 sequences was shared between patients and controls, and these sequences appeared highly expressed in patients.

Patients chosen for sequencing had CD8+CD57+ cells that had expanded, as shown by flow cytometry. Genomic DNA was employed as the template in profiling TCR beta VDJ and CDR3. TCRdb re-derived calls from the reads in MiXCR, one entry per CDR3 protein. The data hold about 180,000 distinct CDR3 sequences, with about three fifths observed a single time. Regarding this clonotype: What it binds is unknown.

The CDR3 is 17 residues long. V was clipped by 3 bases and J by 0 bases; unmatched bases: 5. Germline CDR1 is SGDLS and CDR2 is YYNGEE. The sample consisted of sorted CD4+, CD8+, or CD8+CD57+ T cells (not recorded which) from PBMCs. The TCR originated in a human donor with aplastic anemia. V usage is TRBV9 and J usage is TRBJ1-6; the match to TRBD1 covers 8 bases. The CDR3 is CASSATGQGSYNSPLHF. CDR3 nucleotide sequence: TGTGCCAGCAGCGCCACTGGACAGGGCTCCTATAATTCACCCCTCCACTTT.